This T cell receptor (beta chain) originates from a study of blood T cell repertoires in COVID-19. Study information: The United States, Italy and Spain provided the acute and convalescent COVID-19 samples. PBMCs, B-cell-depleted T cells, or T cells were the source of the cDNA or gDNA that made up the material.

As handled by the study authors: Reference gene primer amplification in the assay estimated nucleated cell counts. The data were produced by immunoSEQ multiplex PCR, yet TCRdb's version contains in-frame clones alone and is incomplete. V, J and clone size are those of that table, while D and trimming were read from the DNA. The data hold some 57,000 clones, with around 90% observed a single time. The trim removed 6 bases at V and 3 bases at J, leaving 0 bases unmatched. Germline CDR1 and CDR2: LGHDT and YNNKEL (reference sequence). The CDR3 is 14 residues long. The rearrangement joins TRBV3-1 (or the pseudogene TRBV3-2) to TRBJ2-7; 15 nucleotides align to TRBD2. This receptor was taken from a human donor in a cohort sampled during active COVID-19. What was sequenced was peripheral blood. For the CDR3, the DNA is TGTGCCAGCAGGGGACTAGCGGGGGGCTACGAGCAGTACTTC. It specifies CASRGLAGGYEQYF.